This TCR beta chain was captured in a study of blood T cells in healthy people across ages. There are a few counts of this clonotype. Antigen unknown. Study observations and caveats: PBMCs left unsorted prevented a conclusive naive versus antigen-experienced comparison. A greater number of naive CD4+ cells and higher diversity distinguished long-lived donors from aged donors. Diversity estimated from one million T cells was considered an underestimate.

The use of a sample-barcoded 5' primer and a J-beta primer mix characterized a second PCR of about 6 to 11 cycles. Each cDNA molecule carried a tag from a template-switch adaptor that contained 12 random nucleotides. TCRdb re-derived calls from the 5' RACE reads in MiXCR, one entry per CDR3 protein. The repertoire holds roughly 680,000 distinct CDR3 sequences, with 45% to 60% as singletons. Per the germline V gene, CDR1 is SGHRS and CDR2 is YFSETQ. CDR3 length: 14 amino acids. Trimming took 0 bases from V and 7 from J; bases not matched to a gene: 6. The chain joins TRBV5-1 to TRBJ1-2; 7 nucleotides match TRBD1. This receptor was identified in a woman older than 75 in good health. The sequencing sample was made of blood. CDR3 DNA: TGCGCCAGCAGCTTGGTTGCAGGGGACAGTGGCTACACCTTC. It codes for CASSLVAGDSGYTF.